Below, one TCR beta chain is given with its context. What it binds is unknown. This entry comes from a study of a mutant IDH1 vaccine in newly diagnosed glioma. Study as a whole: Vaccination followed radiotherapy alone by 4-6 weeks, or accompanied temozolomide cycles. Before enrollment, patients got radiotherapy alone, temozolomide alone, or mostly the combination. Visit V12 happened at week 35; visit V13 happened at week 47.

Some clones are missing from TCRdb's copy, which holds only in-frame ones; the method was immunoSEQ multiplex PCR. This table holds tens of thousands of clones, 80% to 95% found once. The trim removed 1 base at V and 7 bases at J, leaving 10 bases unmatched. The CDR3 has 16 residues. CDR1 is MGHRA and CDR2 is YSYEKL in the germline V gene. Time point denoted: week 47, end of study. Topical imiquimod accompanied each vaccine dose, which consisted of 300 ug of mutant IDH1 20-mer peptide. General study points: Evidence of vaccine-induced immune responses was documented in 85% to 95% of patients.

The J gene is TRBJ2-3, the V gene TRBV4-1, with 8 bases identical to TRBD2. Material: PBMCs, obtained from a glioma patient whose treatment included an IDH1 peptide vaccine. This receptor was taken from a woman in her forties with glioma. Here the CDR3 DNA reads TGCGCCAGCAGCCAAGTCCCGGGACTAGAGATTCATACGCAGTATTTT. Its translation is CASSQVPGLEIHTQYF.